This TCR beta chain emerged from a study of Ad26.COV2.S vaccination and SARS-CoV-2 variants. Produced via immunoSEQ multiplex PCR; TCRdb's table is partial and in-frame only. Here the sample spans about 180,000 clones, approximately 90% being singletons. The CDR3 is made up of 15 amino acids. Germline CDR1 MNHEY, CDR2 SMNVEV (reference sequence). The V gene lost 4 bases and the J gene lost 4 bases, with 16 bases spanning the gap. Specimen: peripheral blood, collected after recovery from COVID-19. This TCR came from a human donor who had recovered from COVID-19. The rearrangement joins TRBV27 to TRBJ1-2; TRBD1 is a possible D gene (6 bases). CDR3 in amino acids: CASSSDPGHFYGYTF. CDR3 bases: TGTGCCAGCAGTTCAGATCCGGGACACTTCTATGGCTACACCTTC.